This is a list of T cell receptor beta chains from one sample in a study of beta chain features in type 1 diabetes. Using immunoSEQ multiplex PCR, the repertoire was profiled, and TCRdb retains in-frame clones only, with some absent. The repertoire holds about 930,000 clones, roughly a sixth seen once, with about 0.02% in the top ten. Material for sequencing was naive CD4+ T cells from blood. The origin of the receptors is a woman aged 18-29 years in good health. Each CDR3 is given with its conserved first and last residue. Each record gives: clone size, J gene, D gene, V gene, CDR3 length, CDR3 protein, CDR3 DNA. The D gene is left open where the match is weak. The listing skips clone size in some rows; elsewhere it reads once, few, many or a size class.

>-|TRBJ2-5|-|TRBV5-6|16
CASSLRGPEGAETQYF
TGTGCCAGCAGCTTGCGGGGACCTGAAGGGGCCGAGACCCAGTACTTC
>-|TRBJ2-3|TRBD2|TRBV2|15
CARRPGLAGGDTQYF
TGTGCCAGAAGACCGGGACTAGCGGGAGGAGATACGCAGTATTTT
>-|TRBJ2-1|-|TRBV13|16
CASGRLGQGPGNEQFF
TGTGCCAGCGGTCGGCTGGGTCAGGGGCCGGGTAATGAGCAGTTCTTC
>-|TRBJ2-7|-|TRBV18|16
CASSPPVPVLLYEQYF
TGTGCCAGCTCACCACCGGTCCCGGTATTACTCTACGAGCAGTACTTC
>-|TRBJ2-3|-|TRBV18|15
CASSPPSLSTDTQYF
TGTGCCAGCTCACCGCCTAGCCTTAGCACAGATACGCAGTATTTT
>few|TRBJ2-3|TRBD2|TRBV6-5|16
CASSLIAGSRTDTQYF
TGTGCCAGCAGTTTAATAGCGGGATCCCGCACAGATACGCAGTATTTT
>few|TRBJ2-3|-|TRBV7-9|14
CASSLEGLWGTQYF
TGTGCCAGCAGCTTAGAGGGACTTTGGGGTACGCAGTATTTT
>-|TRBJ2-2|-|TRBV19|14
CASSPQTNTGELFF
TGTGCCAGTAGTCCGCAGACGAACACCGGGGAGCTGTTTTTT
>-|TRBJ1-5|-|TRBV21-1|15
CASSTGQGSNQPQHF
TGTGCCAGCAGCACGGGACAGGGCAGCAATCAGCCCCAGCATTTT
>few|TRBJ2-7|-|TRBV9|12
CASIAGPYEQYF
TGTGCCAGCATTGCGGGCCCCTACGAGCAGTACTTC
>-|TRBJ2-2|-|TRBV6-5|12
CASSYGSGELFF
TGTGCCAGCAGTTACGGTTCCGGGGAGCTGTTTTTT
>-|TRBJ2-3|-|TRBV5-4|15
CASSSLFGSTDTQYF
TGTGCCAGCAGCTCGTTGTTTGGTAGCACAGATACGCAGTATTTT
>few|TRBJ2-3|-|TRBV6-1|11
CASSEKDTQYF
TGTGCCAGCAGTGAGAAAGATACGCAGTATTTT
>-|TRBJ2-7|-|TRBV10-3|11
CAISAGYEQYF
TGTGCCATCAGTGCGGGGTACGAGCAGTACTTC
>-|TRBJ1-1|TRBD1|TRBV11-1|14
CASSPTGGYTEAFF
TGTGCCAGCAGCCCGACAGGGGGATACACTGAAGCTTTCTTT
>-|TRBJ2-5|-|TRBV13|13
CASRKIGAETQYF
TGTGCCAGCAGAAAGATAGGGGCTGAGACCCAGTACTTC
>few|TRBJ2-7|TRBD2|TRBV7-2|14
CASSSTGTSAEQYF
TGTGCCAGCAGCTCGACCGGGACTAGCGCCGAGCAGTACTTC
>few|TRBJ2-7|-|TRBV6-5|14
CASSETGGGDEQYF
TGTGCCAGCAGTGAAACTGGAGGGGGCGACGAGCAGTACTTC
>-|TRBJ2-7|-|TRBV10-3|13
CAIRGQDSYEQYF
TGTGCCATCAGAGGGCAGGACTCCTACGAGCAGTACTTC
>-|TRBJ1-1|TRBD1|TRBV6-5|13
CASRDRGGSEAFF
TGTGCCAGCAGGGACAGGGGGGGATCCGAAGCTTTCTTT
>-|TRBJ2-7|-|TRBV19|16
CASSLMTGPGPYEQYF
TGTGCCAGTAGTCTAATGACAGGCCCGGGCCCCTACGAGCAGTACTTC
>few|TRBJ2-1|-|TRBV20-1|11
CSAGRHLEQFF
TGCAGTGCTGGACGACATCTTGAGCAGTTCTTC
>-|TRBJ2-1|TRBD1|TRBV6-5|15
CASSYSGQGPHEQFF
TGTGCCAGCAGTTACTCGGGACAGGGGCCCCATGAGCAGTTCTTC
>few|TRBJ1-1|-|TRBV7-9|14
CASSQTYKNTEAFF
TGTGCCAGCAGCCAAACTTACAAGAACACTGAAGCTTTCTTT